This T cell receptor (beta chain) was recorded in a study of T cells expressing NK-cell markers. Looking at the study overall: Researchers got TCR beta repertoires out of sorted CD3+CD56+NKG2C+, CD3+CD56+NKG2C- and CD3+CD56-NKG2C+ T cells. HCMV serostatus: most of the eight sequenced donors positive, one negative.

The germline V gene encodes CDR1 KGHDR and CDR2 SFDVKD. CDR3 length: 16 residues. Each CDR3 protein gets one entry in TCRdb, which reprocessed the 5' RACE reads and gives no DNA. This table lists around 180,000 distinct CDR3 sequences. This chain joins TRBV24-1 and TRBJ2-7; the TCRdb D gene call, TRBD1, has no DNA to confirm it. Material for sequencing was blood T cells: a sorted CD56 or NKG2C T cell subset, CD4+ or CD8+ T cells, or bulk PBMC T cells (not recorded which). The receptor was derived from a man aged 18-75 years in good health. The CDR3 loop is CATSDGGAGAEREQYF.